The 18 T cell receptor beta chains presented below share a single source sample, sequenced in a study of CD8 T cells in ankylosing spondylitis. Study-wide results and caveats: Roughly eight highly homologous variants made up a TCR beta motif that seemed to typify ankylosing spondylitis blood.

TCRdb itself ran the 5' RACE reads through MiXCR, one entry per CDR3 protein. In the table there are 800,000 to 900,000 distinct CDR3 sequences, approximately 10% of which are singletons. Their target antigens are unknown. What was sequenced was blood, either unsorted or a sorted T cell fraction (not recorded which). The origin of the receptors is a male donor with ankylosing spondylitis.

This clonotype has a handful of counts. The chain links TRBV18 to TRBJ2-4, with D perhaps matching TRBD1 or TRBD2 (6 bases each). Trimming left V 3 bases short and J 8 bases short, with 11 bases between. The CDR3 consists of 13 residues. Germline CDR1 KGHSH, CDR2 LQKENI. In DNA form, the CDR3 reads TGTGCCAGCTCACCTCCGGGGGCGGACATTCAGTACTTC. This sequence encodes CASSPPGADIQYF.

This clonotype was detected ten times or more. The chain uses TRBV20-1 and TRBJ2-3, with D uncertain. V lost 0 bases to trimming and J lost 1 base, with 5 bases between them. Germline lookup yields CDR1 DFQATT and CDR2 SNEGSKA (reference sequence). This CDR3 has 13 residues. The CDR3 here is CSARDPGTDTQYF. The CDR3 DNA is TGCAGTGCTAGAGATCCCGGCACAGATACGCAGTATTTT.

This clonotype was seen more than once but under ten times. For the CDR3, the DNA is TGTGCCAGCAGCGGGAGGGCCGCGAATGAGCAGTTCTTC. Protein product: CASSGRAANEQFF. This chain uses TRBV6-2 or TRBV6-3 with TRBJ2-1; 8 bases align to TRBD2. CDR3 length: 13 amino acids. The V gene's germline CDR1 is MNHEY and CDR2 SVGEGT. The V segment lost 6 bases and the J segment 7 bases; nucleotides outside the gene matches: 5.

This clonotype was detected only a few times. This chain joins TRBV7-2 and TRBJ2-1; D may match TRBD1 or TRBD2 (5 bases each). Germline CDR1 is SGHTA and CDR2 is FQGNSA. V dropped 5 bases and J dropped 6 bases, with 17 bases sitting between them. CDR3 size: 15 residues. CDR3 sequence: CASSSRGFGGNEQFF. The CDR3 DNA reads TGTGCCAGCAGCAGTCGAGGGTTTGGGGGCAATGAGCAGTTCTTC. Together with reference TRBV7-2 and TRBJ2-1, the CDR3 gives the full variable domain: GAGVSQSPSNKVTEKGKDVELRCDPISGHTALYWYRQSLGQGLEFLIYFQGNSAPDKSGLPSDRFSAERTGGSVSTLTIQRTQQEDSAVYLCASSSRGFGGNEQFFGPGTRLTVL.

This chain connects TRBV28 to TRBJ1-6; D uncertain. The CDR3 spans 14 residues. Germline V gene data show CDR1 as MDHEN and CDR2 as SYDVKM. The V end lost 10 bases, the J end lost 7 bases, and 17 bases lay between the germline ends. The CDR3 sequence: CATSSQRRNSPLHF. In nucleotides, the CDR3 is TGTGCCACCTCGTCGCAGAGGCGGAATTCACCCCTCCACTTT. Supplemented by reference TRBV28 and TRBJ1-6, the full variable domain reads DVKVTQSSRYLVKRTGEKVFLECVQDMDHENMFWYRQDPGLGLRLIYFSYDVKMKEKGDIPEGYSVSREKKERFSLILESASTNQTSMYLCATSSQRRNSPLHFGNGTRLTVT.

In its sample, this clonotype was seen a few times. The chain couples TRBV15 to TRBJ2-1, with TRBD1 matching over 10 bases. Trimming took 2 bases from V and 15 from J; bases not matched to a gene: 4. Per the germline V gene, CDR1 is LNHNV and CDR2 is YYDKDF (reference sequence). The CDR3 runs 12 residues. Here the CDR3 reads CATSRIRDRGFF. Here the CDR3 DNA reads TGTGCCACCAGCAGAATACGGGACAGGGGGTTCTTC.

This clonotype was found a few times. The chain carries TRBV12-3 or TRBV12-4 and TRBJ1-1, with 7 nucleotides matching TRBD1. J gave up 1 base and V 6 bases, and 5 bases lay outside the gene matches. This CDR3 contains 14 residues. The CDR3 DNA sequence: TGTGCCAGCAGGATGACAGGGCCGAACACTGAAGCTTTCTTT. Its protein product is CASRMTGPNTEAFF.

V usage is TRBV2 and J usage is TRBJ2-1; possibly TRBD2 for D (6 bases). The V and J ends lost 8 bases and 2 bases respectively, with 13 bases between them. The germline gives CDR1 SNHLY, CDR2 FYNNEI. The CDR3 runs 14 residues. CDR3 nucleotides: TGTGCCAGCTTCAGCAGGGAGGCCTACAATGAGCAGTTCTTC. Its protein is CASFSREAYNEQFF.

The CDR3 DNA is TGTGCCATCAACGGACAGGGGTCGAAGGAGACCCAGTACTTC. This encodes CAINGQGSKETQYF. This chain joins TRBV10-3 and TRBJ2-5; 9 bases align to TRBD1. Trimming cost V 7 bases and J 5 bases; bases outside gene matches: 8. CDR1 and CDR2 from the germline V gene are ENHRY and SYGVKD. This CDR3 has 14 residues.

The rearrangement links TRBV14 to TRBJ2-1; possibly TRBD1 for D (5 bases). This CDR3 spans 16 amino acids. Germline V gene data show CDR1 as SGHDN and CDR2 as FVKESK. The germline V and J ends were trimmed by 4 bases and 7 bases, with 20 bases remaining between them. In nucleotides, the CDR3 is TGTGCCAGCAGCCGGACGCAGGGCCCATTAGGGAATGAGCAGTTCTTC. It specifies CASSRTQGPLGNEQFF.

This clonotype was detected only a few times. J is TRBJ2-5 and V is TRBV11-1, with TRBD2 matching over 9 bases. Unmatched junction bases numbered 13, after V lost 5 bases and J lost 0 bases. Per the germline V gene, CDR1 is SGHAT and CDR2 is FQDESV (reference sequence). The CDR3 sequence is 18 residues long. CDR3 residues: CASSIPRTSAKDQETQYF. The DNA for the CDR3 is TGTGCCAGCAGCATCCCTAGGACTAGCGCCAAAGACCAAGAGACCCAGTACTTC.

The chain couples TRBV20-1 to TRBJ2-1; 13 bases are a match to TRBD2. This CDR3 has 16 amino acids. The V gene's germline CDR1 is DFQATT and CDR2 SNEGSKA (reference sequence). J was trimmed by 0 bases and V by 6 bases; bases with no gene match: 5. CDR3: CSAVLAGGYSYNEQFF. Written as DNA, the CDR3 is TGCAGTGCAGTACTAGCGGGAGGGTACTCCTACAATGAGCAGTTCTTC.

The chain has TRBV27 and TRBJ1-2, with a weak D call TRBD1 (5 bases). The CDR3 extends over 16 amino acids. Per the germline V gene, CDR1 is MNHEY and CDR2 is SMNVEV (reference sequence). Trimming took off 0 bases at V and 4 bases at J, with 15 bases between the two ends. CDR3 protein: CASSLSRDSDLYGYTF. The CDR3 bases are TGTGCCAGCAGTTTATCGCGTGACAGCGACCTCTATGGCTACACCTTC.

This clonotype was picked up many times. The chain combines TRBV6-1 with TRBJ1-5, with D possibly TRBD1 on 6 matching bases. V dropped 4 bases and J dropped 3 bases, with 10 bases sitting between them. The CDR3 is made up of 14 amino acids. Germline-derived CDR1 and CDR2 are MNHNS and SASEGT. DNA of the CDR3: TGTGCCAGCAGTGGACAGGCTAACAATCAGCCCCAGCATTTT. Amino acids: CASSGQANNQPQHF.

The table lists this clonotype with a few counts. V gene TRBV6-1 combines with J gene TRBJ1-1; 7 nucleotides agree with TRBD1. Looked up from germline, CDR1 is MNHNS and CDR2 is SASEGT. V was pared by 2 bases and J by 5 bases, with 2 bases of the junction left unmatched. The CDR3 extends over 13 amino acids. Here the CDR3 DNA reads TGTGCCAGCAGTGAATTACAGGGGACTGAAGCTTTCTTT. It yields the protein CASSELQGTEAFF.

This clonotype was found many times. The chain combines TRBV7-2 with TRBJ2-1; no definite D call. CDR3 size: 14 residues. Trimming stripped 4 bases from V and 0 bases from J, with 7 bases between. The germline CDR1 and CDR2 sequences are SGHTA and FQGNSA. CDR3 amino acids: CASSYPGSYNEQFF. The CDR3 region has the DNA TGTGCCAGCAGCTATCCGGGCTCCTACAATGAGCAGTTCTTC.

The V and J genes are TRBV20-1 and TRBJ2-3; 9 positions agree with TRBD2. Germline CDR1 reads DFQATT; CDR2 reads SNEGSKA (reference sequence). The CDR3 is 15 residues long. J was trimmed by 0 bases and V by 3 bases; bases with no gene match: 4. The CDR3 bases are TGCAGTGCTAGGGTTAGCGGGGGTAGCACAGATACGCAGTATTTT. It specifies CSARVSGGSTDTQYF.

The sample holds a few counts of this clonotype. Here the CDR3 DNA reads TGCGCCAGCAGCTTAATGGGCCCCGGGAGGAACACTGAAGCTTTCTTT. Protein sequence: CASSLMGPGRNTEAFF. The chain recombines TRBV5-1 with TRBJ1-1; D is uncertain. Germline CDR1 is SGHRS and CDR2 is YFSETQ. CDR3 size: 16 residues. Trimming cost V 2 bases and J 1 base, with 15 bases left between them.